This TCR beta chain emerged from a study of blood T cell repertoires in COVID-19. Study-wide background: The United States, Italy and Spain provided the acute and convalescent COVID-19 samples. In each case, the material was cDNA or gDNA derived from T cells, B-cell-depleted T cells, or PBMCs.

Looked up from germline, CDR1 is KGHSY and CDR2 is FQNENV. J lost 4 bases, V lost 2 bases, and 6 bases had no gene match. The CDR3 spans 16 residues. Authors' data handling: Researchers report that nucleated cell counts were estimated from reference gene primer amplification. Clones were sequenced by immunoSEQ multiplex PCR, and TCRdb holds only the in-frame ones, with some missing. For V, J and clone size, that table is used; D and trimming come from the DNA. The sample contains 150,000 to 200,000 clones, 60% to 85% of which appear only once. The receptor comes from a man in his 60s with acute or convalescent COVID-19. What was sequenced was peripheral blood. This chain joins TRBV16 and TRBJ2-3; 10 bases are shared with TRBD2. The CDR3: CASSQVAGGTSDTQYF. The CDR3 region has the DNA TGTGCCAGCAGCCAAGTAGCGGGGGGCACATCAGATACGCAGTATTTT.